Listed below are T cell receptor beta chains from one sample, sequenced in a study of cytomegalovirus exposure and HLA in healthy donors. Produced via immunoSEQ multiplex PCR; TCRdb's table is partial and in-frame only. The sample has roughly 90,000 clones; around 84% are singletons. Sample: PBMCs. Source of these receptors: a woman aged 35 to 49 in good health and CMV-seropositive. Both conserved end residues are part of each CDR3. The D gene is left open where the match is weak. Some rows have no size entry. The others give once, few or many, or a class for an expanded clone.

-,TRBJ2-2,TRBV5-1,TRBD1,CASSLAGGPGVTGELFF,TGCGCCAGCAGCTTGGCAGGGGGCCCGGGGGTCACCGGGGAGCTGTTTTTT
-,TRBJ1-5,TRBV28,-,CASSLIFSAGNNQPQHF,TGTGCCAGCAGTTTAATTTTCTCGGCGGGAAACAATCAGCCCCAGCATTTT
-,TRBJ2-7,TRBV27,-,CASSPTGLQGTAYEQYF,TGTGCCAGCAGCCCCACAGGGTTACAGGGGACTGCCTACGAGCAGTACTTC
-,TRBJ1-2,TRBV28,TRBD1,CASRGQGAYGYTF,TGTGCCAGCAGGGGTCAGGGGGCGTATGGCTACACCTTC
-,TRBJ2-3,TRBV7-9,TRBD1,CASSGAGGFADTQYF,TGTGCCAGCAGCGGGGCAGGGGGCTTTGCAGATACGCAGTATTTT
-,TRBJ2-7,TRBV18,TRBD1,CASSKSGTDSYEQYF,TGTGCCAGCTCAAAGTCCGGGACAGACTCCTACGAGCAGTACTTC
-,TRBJ2-7,TRBV6-5,TRBD2,CASRAGLAGGYEQYF,TGTGCCAGCAGAGCGGGGCTAGCGGGAGGCTACGAGCAGTACTTC
-,TRBJ2-7,TRBV7-2,TRBD2,CASSRGGEGREQYF,TGTGCCAGCAGCCGGGGGGGAGAAGGGAGAGAGCAGTACTTC
few,TRBJ2-7,TRBV6-5,-,CASKGDHSYEQYF,TGTGCCAGCAAGGGGGACCACTCCTACGAGCAGTACTTC
-,TRBJ2-2,TRBV6-6,TRBD1,CASSQYRGVAGELFF,TGTGCCAGCAGCCAATACAGGGGGGTGGCCGGGGAGCTGTTTTTT
-,TRBJ2-1,TRBV19,TRBD2,CASSIGRAGEKSSYNEQFF,TGTGCCAGTAGTATAGGGCGCGCGGGAGAGAAGAGCTCCTACAATGAGCAGTTCTTC
-,TRBJ1-4,TRBV4-3,-,CASSRGVATNEKLFF,TGCGCCAGCAGCCGCGGGGTTGCAACTAATGAAAAACTGTTTTTT
few,TRBJ2-7,TRBV27,-,CASSMTQGYHEQYF,TGTGCCAGCAGTATGACACAGGGATACCACGAGCAGTACTTC
-,TRBJ1-2,TRBV7-8,-,CASSLAHRNYGYTF,TGTGCCAGCAGCTTAGCGCACAGGAACTATGGCTACACCTTC
-,TRBJ2-3,TRBV6-1,TRBD1,CASSGTGALSVTQYF,TGTGCCAGCAGTGGGACAGGGGCGCTAAGTGTTACGCAGTATTTT
-,TRBJ1-1,TRBV18,TRBD1,CASSRTGTNTEAFF,TGTGCCAGCTCTCGGACAGGAACTAACACTGAAGCTTTCTTT
-,TRBJ1-1,TRBV14,-,CASSLLGLNTEAFF,TGTGCCAGCAGCCTTCTGGGCCTGAACACTGAAGCTTTCTTT
-,TRBJ2-7,TRBV27,TRBD2,CASSLSGGPPSYEQYF,TGTGCCAGCAGTTTATCGGGAGGGCCACCCTCCTACGAGCAGTACTTC
-,TRBJ2-1,TRBV5-6,-,CASSLQTPYNEQFF,TGTGCCAGCAGTTTACAAACGCCTTACAATGAGCAGTTCTTC
-,TRBJ2-1,TRBV7-7,-,CASSLESGIGNEQFF,TGTGCTAGCAGCTTAGAATCAGGGATCGGCAATGAGCAGTTCTTC
-,TRBJ2-3,TRBV5-1,-,CASRGYTDTQYF,TGCGCCAGCCGAGGATACACAGATACGCAGTATTTT
-,TRBJ2-5,TRBV7-9,-,CSSSLSQLKETQYF,TGTTCCAGCAGCTTGTCTCAACTTAAAGAGACCCAGTACTTC
-,TRBJ2-3,TRBV7-9,TRBD2,CASSSGLAGTTDTQYF,TGTGCCAGCAGCTCCGGACTAGCGGGGACCACAGATACGCAGTATTTT
-,TRBJ2-7,TRBV19,-,CASSDSYEQYF,TGTGCCAGCTCAGACTCCTACGAGCAGTACTTC
-,TRBJ1-1,TRBV28,TRBD1,CASSLETGRGDTEAFF,TGTGCCAGCAGTTTAGAGACAGGGAGAGGGGACACTGAAGCTTTCTTT
-,TRBJ2-7,TRBV6-6,TRBD1,CASSYGDRGHEQYF,TGTGCCAGCAGTTACGGGGACAGGGGGCATGAGCAGTACTTC
-,TRBJ2-5,TRBV11-3,-,CASSLDGGQETQYF,TGTGCCAGCAGCTTAGATGGCGGACAAGAGACCCAGTACTTC
-,TRBJ2-1,TRBV9,TRBD2,CASSSAGAILNEQFF,TGTGCCAGCAGTTCGGCGGGAGCGATACTGAATGAGCAGTTCTTC